This TCR beta chain was identified during a study of shared clonotypes between healthy human individuals. Regarding the study as a whole: It was expected that sequencing depth would affect clonotype sharing among donors. With a handful of donors compared, 5% to 5.5% of naive CD4 clonotypes were shared.

As defined, naive CD8 cells were CD45RO-negative and positively selected for CCR7, with terminally differentiated effector memory CD45RA+ cells excluded. The method was immunoSEQ multiplex PCR; TCRdb's version includes in-frame clones alone and lacks a portion of them. Of roughly 570,000 clones listed, roughly 98% are singletons. This CDR3 comprises 16 residues. J gave up 2 bases and V 3 bases, and 6 bases lay outside the gene matches. Germline assignment: CDR1 MDHEN and CDR2 SYDVKM. A remark on this clone: The antigen is unknown.

This TCR was recovered from a man aged 30-40 years in good health. The V and J genes are TRBV28 and TRBJ2-3; 9 nucleotides agree with TRBD2. The source material was naive CD8+ T cells sorted from blood. The CDR3 DNA reads TGTGCCAGCAGTTTTGCGACTAGCGGAGTCACAGATACGCAGTATTTT. The encoded protein is CASSFATSGVTDTQYF.